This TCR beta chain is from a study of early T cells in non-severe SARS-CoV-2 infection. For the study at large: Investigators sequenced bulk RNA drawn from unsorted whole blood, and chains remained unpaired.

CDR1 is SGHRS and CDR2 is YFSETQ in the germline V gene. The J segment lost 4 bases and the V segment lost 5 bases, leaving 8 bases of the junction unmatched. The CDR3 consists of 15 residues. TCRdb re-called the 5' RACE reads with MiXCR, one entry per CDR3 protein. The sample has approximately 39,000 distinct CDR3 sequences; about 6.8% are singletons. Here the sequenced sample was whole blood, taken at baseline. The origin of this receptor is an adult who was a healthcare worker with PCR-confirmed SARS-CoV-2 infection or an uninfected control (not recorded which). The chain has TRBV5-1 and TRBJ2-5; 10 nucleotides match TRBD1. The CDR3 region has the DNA TGCGCCAGCAGTTACGACAGGGGGCGATTAGAGACCCAGTACTTC. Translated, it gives CASSYDRGRLETQYF.